Presented here are 32 T cell receptor beta chains from one specimen sequenced in a study of blood T cell repertoires in COVID-19. The data were produced by immunoSEQ multiplex PCR, yet TCRdb's version contains in-frame clones alone and is incomplete. The data contain 150,000 to 200,000 clones, approximately 81% of them singletons. The specimen was PBMCs or T cells enriched from blood (not recorded which). The receptors were gathered from a woman in her 40s with acute COVID-19.

The gene calls are TRBV29-1 and TRBJ1-2; D is uncertain. CDR3 length: 11 residues. Germline V gene data show CDR1 as SQVTM and CDR2 as ANQGSEA. Trimming stripped 5 bases from V and 4 bases from J, with 8 bases between. CDR3 in DNA: TGCAGCGTTTATTTCGGCTATGGCTACACCTTC. Translated, it gives CSVYFGYGYTF.

Ten or more counts support this clone. The chain joins TRBV19 to TRBJ1-2, with D unresolved. Trimming removed 9 bases at V and 2 bases at J, with 13 bases between. The CDR3 contains 13 residues. Looked up from germline, CDR1 is LNHDA and CDR2 is SQIVND (reference sequence). CDR3 residues: CASSGGANYGYTF. The CDR3 DNA is TGTGCCAGCTCAGGAGGAGCGAACTATGGCTACACCTTC.

J is TRBJ2-3 and V is TRBV18, with D possibly matching TRBD2 (5 bases). V gave up 3 bases and J gave up 5 bases, with 18 bases separating them. The length of the CDR3 is 16 residues. From germline, CDR1 is KGHSH and CDR2 LQKENI. In DNA, the CDR3 is TGTGCCAGCTCACCCCGCGATCGGGGAGTCATAGATACGCAGTATTTT. It translates to CASSPRDRGVIDTQYF.

The gene calls are TRBV6-5 and TRBJ2-1; TRBD2 agrees at 7 bases. With 8 bases clipped from V and 5 bases from J, the junction kept 6 bases outside the gene matches. The germline gives CDR1 MNHEY, CDR2 SVGAGI. The CDR3 loop spans 13 amino acids. The CDR3 DNA is TGTGCCAGCGGGCGGGAGTTCAACAATGAGCAGTTCTTC. It yields the protein CASGREFNNEQFF.

There are a few counts of this clone. This rearrangement joins TRBV27 to TRBJ2-5; TRBD1 aligns across 7 bases. J gave up 4 bases and V 3 bases, and 5 bases lay outside the gene matches. The CDR3 is made up of 14 amino acids. Germline-derived CDR1 and CDR2 are MNHEY and SMNVEV (reference sequence). The DNA of the CDR3 is TGTGCCAGCAGTTTTTGGGACAGTCGAGAGACCCAGTACTTC. Its protein product is CASSFWDSRETQYF.

Only one count was recorded for this clone. The V gene is TRBV2, the J gene TRBJ2-1, with 10 nucleotides matching TRBD1. CDR1 is SNHLY and CDR2 is FYNNEI in the germline V gene. V lost 6 bases and J lost 4; bases outside the gene matches: 9. CDR3 length: 16 residues. For the CDR3, the DNA is TGTGCCAGCAGCCCGGACGGACAGGGGGGTTACAATGAGCAGTTCTTC. Translating it yields CASSPDGQGGYNEQFF.

The chain recombines TRBV5-1 with TRBJ2-2; 7 nucleotides align to TRBD1. Germline CDR1 SGHRS, CDR2 YFSETQ. The V gene end was trimmed by 4 bases and the J gene end by 0 bases; junction bases not matched to a gene: 3. CDR3 size: 15 residues. The CDR3 spells CASSPGQSNTGELFF. In nucleotides, the CDR3 is TGCGCCAGCAGCCCGGGACAGTCGAACACCGGGGAGCTGTTTTTT. Variable domain in full (rest from reference TRBV5-1 and TRBJ2-2): KAGVTQTPRYLIKTRGQQVTLSCSPISGHRSVSWYQQTPGQGLQFLFEYFSETQRNKGNFPGRFSGRQFSNSRSEMNVSTLELGDSALYLCASSPGQSNTGELFFGEGSRLTVL.

This sequence joins TRBV24-1 and TRBJ2-2, with D perhaps TRBD2 (5 bases). CDR1 and CDR2 from the germline V gene are KGHDR and SFDVKD. V was trimmed by 4 bases and J by 7 bases, leaving 9 bases between them. The CDR3 is 13 residues long. CDR3 sequence (DNA): TGTGCCACCAGTGACCCCGGAGGCGGGGAGCTGTTTTTT. It codes for CATSDPGGGELFF.

The V call is TRBV30, the J call TRBJ1-1; TRBD1 might be the D (6 bases). V lost 0 bases and J lost 4, with 15 bases in between. Germline V gives CDR1 GTSNPN, CDR2 SVGIG (reference sequence). The CDR3 sequence is 15 residues long. In DNA form, the CDR3 reads TGTGCCTGGAGTGTACTGGCGGGGGGCGGCACTGAAGCTTTCTTT. Translating it yields CAWSVLAGGGTEAFF. Variable domain in full (rest from reference TRBV30 and TRBJ1-1): SQTIHQWPATLVQPVGSPLSLECTVEGTSNPNLYWYRQAAGRGLQLLFYSVGIGQISSEVPQNLSASRPQDRQFILSSKKLLLSDSGFYLCAWSVLAGGGTEAFFGQGTRLTVV.

This clone was found once. The chain employs TRBV19 and TRBJ2-3; TRBD1 agrees at 9 bases. CDR3 length equals 15 residues. The V gene's germline CDR1 is LNHDA and CDR2 SQIVND (reference sequence). The ends lost 3 bases at V and 6 bases at J; junction bases unmatched: 7. This chain's CDR3 is CASSILQGAVDTQYF. In DNA, the CDR3 is TGTGCCAGTAGTATTCTACAGGGGGCGGTGGATACGCAGTATTTT.

The genes are TRBV12-5 and TRBJ2-2; 8 positions match TRBD1. The germline gives CDR1 LGHNT, CDR2 FRNRAP. The V and J ends lost 0 bases and 4 bases, in that order; junction bases with no gene match: 16. The CDR3 loop spans 20 amino acids. The CDR3 DNA sequence: TGTGCTAGTGGTTTGGTACAGTGGGACAGGTTATTGATGCGCACCGGGGAGCTGTTTTTT. Its translation: CASGLVQWDRLLMRTGELFF.

The V gene is TRBV28, the J gene TRBJ2-6; maybe TRBD2 (6 bases). The CDR3 covers 19 residues. V was clipped by 3 bases and J by 4 bases, with 22 bases between them. Germline assignment: CDR1 MDHEN and CDR2 SYDVKM. The CDR3 DNA sequence: TGTGCCAGCAGTTTCTTAGGGGTCGGGGGAGTGGCGGGGGCCAACGTCCTGACTTTC. Its protein is CASSFLGVGGVAGANVLTF.

This chain joins TRBV5-1 and TRBJ1-1; a weak D match, TRBD1 (6 bases). V lost 0 bases and J 4 bases, leaving 13 bases between the germline ends. Looked up from germline, CDR1 is SGHRS and CDR2 is YFSETQ. The CDR3 sequence is 15 residues long. The CDR3 loop is CASSLDGGAVTEAFF. CDR3 in DNA: TGCGCCAGCAGCTTGGATGGGGGCGCCGTCACTGAAGCTTTCTTT. Full variable domain (remainder filled in from reference TRBV5-1 and TRBJ1-1): KAGVTQTPRYLIKTRGQQVTLSCSPISGHRSVSWYQQTPGQGLQFLFEYFSETQRNKGNFPGRFSGRQFSNSRSEMNVSTLELGDSALYLCASSLDGGAVTEAFFGQGTRLTVV.

The CDR3 nucleotides are TGTGCCAGCAGTGGACAGAGCAATCAGCCCCAGCATTTT. It translates to CASSGQSNQPQHF. This chain uses TRBV2 with TRBJ1-5; D is perhaps TRBD1 (5 bases). Germline V gives CDR1 SNHLY, CDR2 FYNNEI. Trimming removed 4 bases at V and 1 base at J, with 5 bases between. The CDR3 extends over 13 amino acids.

J is TRBJ2-5 and V is TRBV7-9; TRBD2 is a possible D gene (5 bases). CDR3 length equals 15 residues. V gave up 3 bases and J gave up 5 bases, with 16 bases separating them. CDR1 is SEHNR, CDR2 FQNEAQ, per germline (reference sequence). CDR3 loop: CASSFGLAPVETQYF. In DNA, the CDR3 is TGTGCCAGCAGCTTCGGACTGGCTCCCGTGGAGACCCAGTACTTC.

This clone was seen more than once but under ten times. The rearrangement links TRBV7-9 to TRBJ1-5, with D possibly TRBD1 on 5 matching bases. CDR3 length equals 15 residues. V was clipped by 1 base and J by 2 bases, with 9 bases between them. The germline V gene encodes CDR1 SEHNR and CDR2 FQNEAQ (reference sequence). The CDR3 is CASSLDGAGNQPQHF. The CDR3 region has the DNA TGTGCCAGCAGCTTAGATGGGGCTGGCAATCAGCCCCAGCATTTT.

This clone was detected once. J is TRBJ2-3 and V is TRBV11-3; 13 nucleotides line up with TRBD2. This CDR3 region has 16 residues. Trimming took 5 bases from V and 3 from J; bases not matched to a gene: 5. Germline V gene sequence: CDR1 SGHNT, CDR2 YENEEA. This chain's CDR3 is CASSAGLAGLTDTQYF. The DNA for the CDR3 is TGTGCCAGCAGCGCGGGACTAGCGGGGTTAACAGATACGCAGTATTTT.

The table lists this clone with a count of one. The CDR3 reads CASSFRGSAFF. The DNA of the CDR3 is TGTGCCAGCAGTTTCCGGGGGTCAGCTTTCTTT. The chain couples TRBV12-3 or TRBV12-4 to TRBJ1-1; maybe TRBD1 (5 bases). Between the trimmed V and J ends, which lost 3 bases and 10 bases, there was a span of 9 bases. This CDR3 has 11 amino acids.

The J gene is TRBJ1-3, the V gene TRBV5-1; possible D gene TRBD1, 6 bases. Germline CDR1 is SGHRS and CDR2 is YFSETQ. V lost 0 bases and J lost 0, with 13 bases in between. The CDR3 is made up of 17 amino acids. CDR3 in amino acids: CASSLDPGAYSGNTIYF. For the CDR3, the DNA is TGCGCCAGCAGCTTGGATCCAGGGGCCTACTCTGGAAACACCATATATTTT.

The V call is TRBV24-1, the J call TRBJ1-2, with 11 nucleotides matching TRBD1. Trimming removed 4 bases from V and 6 bases from J; junction bases left unmatched: 3. CDR3 length equals 14 residues. Germline CDR1 KGHDR, CDR2 SFDVKD. CDR3 residues: CATSDRTGGHGYTF. The CDR3 region has the DNA TGTGCCACCAGTGACCGGACAGGGGGCCATGGCTACACCTTC.

The chain uses TRBV6-5 and TRBJ2-1; D remains ambiguous. Trimming took 5 bases from V and 3 from J, leaving 8 bases between them. Germline CDR1 and CDR2: MNHEY and SVGAGI. The CDR3 is made up of 13 amino acids. The CDR3 DNA reads as TGTGCCAGCAGTAGCGACGTCTACAATGAGCAGTTCTTC. Protein: CASSSDVYNEQFF.

The chain is built from TRBV29-1 and TRBJ2-1, with 12 bases aligning to TRBD2. This CDR3 is 13 amino acids long. Germline CDR1 is SQVTM and CDR2 is ANQGSEA. The trim removed 7 bases at V and 4 bases at J, leaving 2 bases unmatched. DNA for the CDR3: TGCAGCGCGGGACTAGCGGGTTACAATGAGCAGTTCTTC. It encodes CSAGLAGYNEQFF.

CDR3 nucleotide sequence: TGTGCCAGTACCGGACAGATAAATCAGCCCCAGCATTTT. Encoded protein: CASTGQINQPQHF. The chain uses TRBV19 and TRBJ1-5, with D perhaps matching TRBD1 (6 bases). The CDR3 covers 13 residues. The V and J ends lost 7 bases and 4 bases respectively, with 11 bases between them. CDR1 and CDR2 from the germline V gene are LNHDA and SQIVND (reference sequence).

The rearrangement joins TRBV7-9 to TRBJ2-1; 15 nucleotides match TRBD2. Per the germline V gene, CDR1 is SEHNR and CDR2 is FQNEAQ (reference sequence). V trimming: 5 bases; J trimming: 8 bases; junction bases outside the gene matches: 7. The CDR3 length is 16 residues. The CDR3 region is CASSLGLAGGIYEQFF. The CDR3 bases are TGTGCCAGCAGCCTGGGACTAGCGGGAGGCATTTATGAGCAGTTCTTC. Combining the CDR3 with reference TRBV7-9 and TRBJ2-1 gives the whole variable domain DTGVSQNPRHKITKRGQNVTFRCDPISEHNRLYWYRQTLGQGPEFLTYFQNEAQLEKSRLLSDRFSAERPKGSFSTLEIQRTEQGDSAMYLCASSLGLAGGIYEQFFGPGTRLTVL.

This clone was seen repeatedly, ten times or more. The genes are TRBV19 and TRBJ1-1; TRBD1 agrees at 11 bases. Germline CDR1 reads LNHDA; CDR2 reads SQIVND (reference sequence). The J segment lost 5 bases and the V segment lost 7 bases, leaving 9 bases of the junction unmatched. The CDR3 covers 15 residues. This CDR3 is CASTGQGARGTEAFF. The CDR3 DNA follows: TGTGCCAGTACCGGACAGGGGGCGCGGGGAACTGAAGCTTTCTTT.

The V call is TRBV7-9, the J call TRBJ1-3; D unresolved. Deletions cut 8 bases from V and 4 bases from J, with 15 bases between. Germline CDR1 and CDR2: SEHNR and FQNEAQ (reference sequence). The CDR3 is 14 residues long. The chain's CDR3 is CASFDVEQGNTIYF. CDR3 DNA: TGTGCCAGCTTCGATGTAGAACAGGGAAACACCATATATTTT.

CDR3 sequence: CAWGTNQPQHF. The DNA for the CDR3 is TGTGCCTGGGGGACTAATCAGCCCCAGCATTTT. The chain employs TRBV30 and TRBJ1-5; maybe TRBD1 (5 bases). In germline, CDR1 is GTSNPN, CDR2 SVGIG (reference sequence). The V end was cut by 5 bases, the J end by 4 bases, with 6 bases between. CDR3 length: 11 residues.

This clone was detected a few times. The chain employs TRBV5-6 and TRBJ1-2, with D perhaps TRBD1 (6 bases). The CDR3 consists of 12 residues. Germline-derived CDR1 and CDR2 are SGHDT and YYEEEE. Trimming stripped 5 bases from V and 7 bases from J, with 12 bases between. The CDR3 loop reads CASSLNRAGYTF. The CDR3 DNA reads as TGTGCCAGCAGTTTGAACAGGGCTGGCTACACCTTC.

The chain carries TRBV2 and TRBJ2-1; weak D call: TRBD1 (6 bases). Per germline, CDR1 SNHLY and CDR2 FYNNEI. Trimming pared 0 bases from V and 15 bases from J, leaving 15 bases between. The CDR3 loop spans 13 amino acids. CDR3: CASSEAAGARLFF. In DNA form, the CDR3 reads TGTGCCAGCAGTGAAGCTGCAGGGGCCCGTCTGTTCTTC.

The chain recombines TRBV29-1 with TRBJ1-2; D unclear. The CDR3 loop spans 11 amino acids. The V gene's germline CDR1 is SQVTM and CDR2 ANQGSEA. V gave up 1 base and J gave up 7 bases, with 7 bases separating them. CDR3: CSVEVQAGYTF. DNA of the CDR3: TGCAGCGTTGAAGTGCAGGCTGGCTACACCTTC.

This chain joins TRBV6-1 and TRBJ2-3; 10 nucleotides line up with TRBD1. The CDR3 runs to 16 residues. The germline CDR1 and CDR2 sequences are MNHNS and SASEGT. With V trimmed by 2 bases and J by 0 bases, 2 bases remained unmatched. This CDR3 is CASSERQGASTDTQYF. Written as DNA, the CDR3 is TGTGCCAGCAGTGAACGACAGGGGGCTAGCACAGATACGCAGTATTTT.

The chain carries TRBV5-6 and TRBJ2-2, with 11 bases that match TRBD2. The CDR3 totals 16 residues. CDR1 is SGHDT and CDR2 is YYEEEE in the germline V gene. J lost 4 bases, V lost 1 base, and 3 bases had no gene match. The CDR3 region is CASSLWLAGGTGELFF. For the CDR3, the DNA is TGTGCCAGCAGCTTGTGGCTAGCGGGAGGCACCGGGGAGCTGTTTTTT.